This TCR beta chain was sequenced for a study of T cell responses to AZD1222 COVID-19 vaccine. Some clones are missing from TCRdb's copy, which holds only in-frame ones; the method was immunoSEQ multiplex PCR. The sample holds roughly 48,000 clones, about 89% seen once. CDR3 length: 17 residues. The V and J ends lost 0 bases and 0 bases respectively, with 12 bases between them. Germline V lookup: CDR1 MGHRA, CDR2 YSYEKL. The sequencing used peripheral blood, collected 28 days after the second AZD1222 dose. The chain combines TRBV4-1 with TRBJ2-1, with D perhaps TRBD2 (6 bases). The TCR comes from an adult who received the AZD1222 COVID-19 vaccine. CDR3 in amino acids: CASSQEGGSSSYNEQFF. For the CDR3, the DNA is TGCGCCAGCAGCCAAGAGGGGGGTTCCAGCTCCTACAATGAGCAGTTCTTC.